This T cell receptor (beta chain) came from a study of blood T cell repertoires in COVID-19. Background on the study: Whether acute or convalescent, the COVID-19 samples came from the United States, Italy and Spain.

As handled by the study authors: Reference gene primer amplification gave estimated nucleated cell counts. Generated by immunoSEQ multiplex PCR, the TCRdb table keeps only in-frame clones and is missing some. V, J and clone size were drawn from that table, and D and trimming were deduced from the DNA. The data contain about 400,000 clones, approximately 89% of them seen just once; the ten biggest clones take up 1.7%. Trimming removed 2 bases from V and 1 base from J, with 11 bases in between. The CDR3 sequence is 15 residues long. Germline assignment: CDR1 MNHNS and CDR2 SASEGT. The rearrangement joins TRBV6-1 to TRBJ1-1; no definite D call. This receptor was obtained from a woman under 40 who had recovered from COVID-19. The specimen was PBMCs or T cells enriched from blood (not recorded which). CDR3 residues: CASSESGFANTEAFF. In nucleotides, the CDR3 is TGTGCCAGCAGTGAATCGGGGTTTGCGAACACTGAAGCTTTCTTT.